The 19 T cell receptor beta chains below come from one sample, sequenced in a study of Graves' ophthalmopathy and Graves' hyperthyroidism. Amplified material comprised TCR beta CDR3 regions derived from RNA transcripts. HTBI primers primed a first-round RT-PCR, and a second-round multiplex PCR followed. Via MiXCR, TCRdb re-called the multiplex PCR reads, giving one row per CDR3 protein. The repertoire holds over a million distinct CDR3 sequences, with about 35% as singletons. Sequenced sample: peripheral blood or thyroid tissue (not recorded which). These TCRs come from an adult man with Graves' hyperthyroidism.

This rearrangement joins TRBV12-3 or TRBV12-4 to TRBJ2-7; TRBD1 aligns across 7 bases. The CDR3 spans 15 residues. The ends lost 6 bases at V and 3 bases at J; junction bases unmatched: 11. The CDR3 DNA sequence: TGTGCCAGCAGAGTTACAGGGGCCATAAACTACGAGCAGTACTTC. This sequence encodes CASRVTGAINYEQYF.

This clonotype has a handful of counts. The CDR3: CAISVSRDEKLFF. CDR3 coding DNA: TGTGCCATCAGTGTCAGCAGGGACGAAAAACTGTTTTTT. The chain links TRBV10-3 to TRBJ1-4; maybe TRBD1 (5 bases). There are 13 residues in the CDR3. V lost 4 bases to trimming and J lost 8 bases, with 11 bases between them. Germline loops: CDR1 ENHRY, CDR2 SYGVKD.

V is TRBV25-1 and J is TRBJ1-6; 11 positions match TRBD1. Losses at the gene ends were 8 bases for V and 7 bases for J; bases not matched to a gene: 7. CDR3 length: 15 residues. CDR1 is MGHDK and CDR2 is SYGVNS in the germline V gene. The CDR3 sequence: CASAGQGAQNSPLHF. CDR3 bases: TGTGCCAGCGCCGGACAGGGGGCGCAAAATTCACCCCTCCACTTT.

This clonotype was counted many times. The gene calls are TRBV20-1 and TRBJ1-1; no clear D gene. The ends were cut back, 0 bases at V and 4 bases at J, with 6 bases in the middle. CDR1 is DFQATT, CDR2 SNEGSKA, per germline (reference sequence). The CDR3 runs 12 residues. The CDR3 coding sequence is TGCAGTGCTAGAGAAGAGGGCACTGAAGCTTTCTTT. It specifies CSAREEGTEAFF.

The rearrangement joins TRBV4-2 to TRBJ2-7; a weak D match, TRBD1 (5 bases). The CDR3 loop spans 14 amino acids. V lost 0 bases and J 3 bases, leaving 9 bases between the germline ends. Germline V gene data show CDR1 as LGHNA and CDR2 as YNFKEQ. CDR3 sequence reads: CASSQDIDSYEQYF. CDR3 sequence (DNA): TGTGCCAGCAGCCAAGATATCGACAGCTACGAGCAGTACTTC.

This clonotype has just a few counts. One end of the junction varies from germline; a read error may be responsible. The chain recombines TRBV11-2 with TRBJ2-2, with 8 nucleotides matching TRBD1. Germline V gives CDR1 SGHAT, CDR2 FQNNGV. This CDR3 has 15 amino acids. The CDR3 bases are TGCGCCAGCAGCCGACAGGGGCGAGGGACCGGGGAGCTGTTTTTT. This translates into CASSRQGRGTGELFF.

Points on this clonotype: One end of the junction is discordant with germline, which a read error may explain. The J gene is TRBJ1-1, the V gene TRBV10-3; D is ambiguous. The germline V gene encodes CDR1 ENHRY and CDR2 SYGVKD. The CDR3 is made up of 16 amino acids. The CDR3 nucleotides are TGTGCCAGCAGTGAATGGTGGGAGGGAACTGGCACTGAAGCTTTCTTT. Translated, it gives CASSEWWEGTGTEAFF.

This clonotype was found many times. V is TRBV12-3 or TRBV12-4 and J is TRBJ1-5, with D unclear. CDR3 length equals 12 residues. Trimming removed 5 bases at V and 7 bases at J, with 9 bases between. This CDR3 is CASSPVGQPQHF. For the CDR3, the DNA is TGTGCCAGCAGTCCGGTTGGGCAGCCCCAGCATTTT.

About this clonotype: Given a much more abundant clone one base away, this may be a read error. This chain connects TRBV5-1 to TRBJ1-4; the D gene is possibly TRBD1 (5 bases). The CDR3 is 13 amino acids. From germline, CDR1 is SGHRS and CDR2 YFSETQ. The CDR3 spells CASSSGPNEKLLF. DNA of the CDR3: TGCGCCAGCAGCTCAGGGCCCAATGAAAAACTGCTTTTT.

This clonotype was picked up many times. The chain joins TRBV12-3 or TRBV12-4 to TRBJ1-5; TRBD1 aligns across 8 bases. Trimming took 7 bases from V and 4 from J; bases not matched to a gene: 6. This CDR3 spans 14 amino acids. The CDR3 DNA reads as TGTGCCAGCAAGCTGACAGGGGCAAATCAGCCCCAGCATTTT. Its translation is CASKLTGANQPQHF.

The chain combines TRBV10-3 with TRBJ2-2; 13 bases are shared with TRBD2. Germline values: CDR1 ENHRY, CDR2 SYGVKD. The CDR3 has 20 amino acids. Trimming removed 1 base from V and 2 bases from J; junction bases left unmatched: 10. CDR3 amino acids: CAISELGLAGNRANTGELFF. CDR3 DNA sequence: TGTGCCATCAGTGAGTTGGGACTAGCGGGGAATCGGGCCAACACCGGGGAGCTGTTTTTT.

This clonotype was observed at least ten times. The rearrangement uses TRBV19 and TRBJ2-5; the match to TRBD1 covers 8 bases. This CDR3 spans 15 amino acids. J was trimmed by 4 bases and V by 6 bases; bases with no gene match: 10. CDR1 and CDR2 (germline): LNHDA, SQIVND (reference sequence). This chain's CDR3 is CASRDRTGLGETQYF. The CDR3 nucleotides are TGTGCCAGTAGGGACCGGACAGGGCTGGGAGAGACCCAGTACTTC.

This clonotype was detected many times. V usage is TRBV24-1 and J usage is TRBJ2-5; D assignment may be TRBD1 or TRBD2 (6 bases each). Germline V gene data show CDR1 as KGHDR and CDR2 as SFDVKD. The CDR3 is made up of 15 amino acids. The V and J ends lost 6 bases and 5 bases respectively, with 18 bases between them. The CDR3 is CATSSEQLGGETQYF. DNA of the CDR3: TGTGCCACCAGTTCGGAGCAGCTAGGGGGGGAGACCCAGTACTTC.

This clonotype was detected only once. A much larger clone is a single base away; this may be a read error. This chain uses TRBV4-3 with TRBJ1-5; 7 bases fit TRBD1. CDR1 is LGHNA, CDR2 YSLEER, per germline. The CDR3 has 15 residues. The CDR3 DNA reads as TGCGCCAGCAGCCAAGAGGTGACAGGGAATCAGCCCCATCATTTT. Its protein is CASSQEVTGNQPHHF.

As to this clonotype: Compared with germline, one end of the junction differs, possibly owing to a read error. The chain uses TRBV13 and TRBJ1-6; 7 bases match TRBD1. This CDR3 has 15 amino acids. Germline V lookup: CDR1 PRHDT, CDR2 FYEKMQ (reference sequence). The CDR3 reads CASSTRTGVNSPLHF. The CDR3 DNA follows: TGCGCCAGCAGCACCCGGACAGGAGTGAATTCACCCCTCCACTTT.

In this sample, this clonotype turned up once. The J gene is TRBJ1-1, the V gene TRBV25-1, with a possible D match to TRBD1 (6 bases). Germline loops: CDR1 MGHDK, CDR2 SYGVNS. The CDR3 extends over 14 amino acids. The V end lost 6 bases, the J end lost 0 bases, and 11 bases lay between the germline ends. The CDR3 spells CASRDSTMNTEAFF. In nucleotides, the CDR3 is TGTGCCAGCAGGGACAGCACCATGAACACTGAAGCTTTCTTT. The complete variable domain, with remaining parts taken from reference TRBV25-1 and TRBJ1-1, reads EADIYQTPRYLVIGTGKKITLECSQTMGHDKMYWYQQDPGMELHLIHYSYGVNSTEKGDLSSESTVSRIRTEHFPLTLESARPSHTSQYLCASRDSTMNTEAFFGQGTRLTVV.

As regards this clonotype: The germline gene is not matched at one end of the junction; a read error may be the cause. The chain is built from TRBV14 and TRBJ1-1; D unclear. The CDR3 is 15 amino acids. Germline-derived CDR1 and CDR2 are SGHDN and FVKESK. CDR3 residues: CASSPYKDPNTEACF. Here the CDR3 DNA reads TGTGCCAGCAGCCCATACAAAGACCCGAACACTGAGGCTTGCTTT.

The V and J genes are TRBV5-4 and TRBJ1-1, with TRBD1 as a possible D gene (5 bases). The V end was cut by 3 bases, the J end by 0 bases, with 12 bases between. Germline V gene sequence: CDR1 SGHNT, CDR2 YYREEE (reference sequence). The length of the CDR3 is 15 residues. CDR3 sequence (DNA): TGTGCCAGCAGCTCTGGAGGACACATGAACACTGAAGCTTTCTTT. Encoded protein: CASSSGGHMNTEAFF.

This clonotype was seen more than once but under ten times. The V gene is TRBV6-1, the J gene TRBJ1-2, with no clear D. The V end lost 7 bases, the J end lost 7 bases, and 19 bases lay between the germline ends. Germline values: CDR1 MNHNS, CDR2 SASEGT. CDR3 size: 14 residues. The CDR3 bases are TGTGCCAGCATCTCCACGGGAAAGTGGGGTGGCTACACCTTC. This encodes CASISTGKWGGYTF.